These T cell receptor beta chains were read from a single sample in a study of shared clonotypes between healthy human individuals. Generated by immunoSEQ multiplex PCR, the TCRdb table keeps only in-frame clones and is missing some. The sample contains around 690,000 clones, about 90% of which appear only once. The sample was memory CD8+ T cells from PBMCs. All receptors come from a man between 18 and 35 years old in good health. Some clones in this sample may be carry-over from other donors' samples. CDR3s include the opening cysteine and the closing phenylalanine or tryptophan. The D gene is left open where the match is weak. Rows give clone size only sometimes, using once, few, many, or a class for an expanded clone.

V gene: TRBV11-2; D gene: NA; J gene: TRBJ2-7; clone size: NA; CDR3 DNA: TGTGCCAGCAGCCCGTCGGGACTCGCCTACGAGCAGTACTTC; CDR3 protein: CASSPSGLAYEQYF
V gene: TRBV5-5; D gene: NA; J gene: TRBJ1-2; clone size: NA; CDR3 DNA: TGTGCCAGCACTCTAGGAGGGTTAGACTATGGCTACACCTTC; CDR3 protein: CASTLGGLDYGYTF
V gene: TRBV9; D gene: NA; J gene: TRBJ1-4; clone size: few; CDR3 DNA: TGTGCCAGCAGCGTAGGGTGGAGAGCAACTAATGAAAAACTGTTTTTT; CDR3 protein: CASSVGWRATNEKLFF
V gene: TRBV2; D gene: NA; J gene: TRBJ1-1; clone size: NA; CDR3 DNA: TGTGCCAGCAGTGAAAGGCCGGAAGCTTTCTTT; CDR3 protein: CASSERPEAFF
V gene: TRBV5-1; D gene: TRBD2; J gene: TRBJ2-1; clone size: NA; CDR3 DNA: TGCGCCAGCAGCTCCCGTGGCGGGAGGGCTTACAATGAGCAGTTCTTC; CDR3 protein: CASSSRGGRAYNEQFF
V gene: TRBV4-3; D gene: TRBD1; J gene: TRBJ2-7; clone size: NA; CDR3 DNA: TGCGCCAGCAGCCCGGGACAGGGGGAAAGCGAGCAGTACTTC; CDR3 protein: CASSPGQGESEQYF
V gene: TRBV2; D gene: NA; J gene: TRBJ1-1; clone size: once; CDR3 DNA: TGTGCCAGCAGCTTAAGTCCAGGGAACACTGAAGCTTTCTTT; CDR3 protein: CASSLSPGNTEAFF
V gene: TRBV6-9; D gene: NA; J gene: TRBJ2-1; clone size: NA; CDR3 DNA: TGTGCCAGCAGTTCATTGAGCGCCAATGAGCAGTTCTTC; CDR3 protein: CASSSLSANEQFF
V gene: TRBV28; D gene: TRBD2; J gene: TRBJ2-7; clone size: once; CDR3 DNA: TGTGCCAGCAGTTTTGGCCTAGCGGTTGCATCCTACGAGCAGTACTTC; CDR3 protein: CASSFGLAVASYEQYF
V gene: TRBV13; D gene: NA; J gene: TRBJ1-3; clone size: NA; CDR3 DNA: TGTGCCAGCAGCTTTGAGGGGAGACGGGCTGGAAACACCATATATTTT; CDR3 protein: CASSFEGRRAGNTIYF
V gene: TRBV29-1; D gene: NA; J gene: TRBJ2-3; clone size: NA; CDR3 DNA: TGCAGCGTTGAACACCGGTATGGAGGGGGAGGGCCAGGTGATACGCAGTATTTT; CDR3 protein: CSVEHRYGGGGPGDTQYF
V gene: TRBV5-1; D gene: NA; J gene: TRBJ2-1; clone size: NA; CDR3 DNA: TGCGCCAGCAGCTTGGAAGCGGGTGAGCAGTTCTTC; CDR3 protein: CASSLEAGEQFF
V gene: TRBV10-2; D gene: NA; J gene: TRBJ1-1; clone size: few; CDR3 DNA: TGCGCCAGCAGTGTGCCGGGGGGATTGAACACTGAAGCTTTCTTT; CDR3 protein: CASSVPGGLNTEAFF
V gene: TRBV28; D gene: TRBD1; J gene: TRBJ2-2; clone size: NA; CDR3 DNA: TGTGCCAGCAGTGCTGCCGGGACAGGGGATACCGGGGAGCTGTTTTTT; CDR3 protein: CASSAAGTGDTGELFF
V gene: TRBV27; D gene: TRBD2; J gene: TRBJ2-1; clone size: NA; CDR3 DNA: TGTGCCAGCAGTTCGACAGCTAGCGGGTCCAGAGAGCAGTTCTTC; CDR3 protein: CASSSTASGSREQFF
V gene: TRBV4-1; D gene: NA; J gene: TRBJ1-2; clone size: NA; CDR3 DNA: TGCGCCAGCAGCCAAGTCCCGGGAACGACAAGCTTCTATGGCTACACCTTC; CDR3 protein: CASSQVPGTTSFYGYTF
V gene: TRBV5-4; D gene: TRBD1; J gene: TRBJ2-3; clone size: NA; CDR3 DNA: TGTGCCAGCTCAGGGGGCGGATACACAGATACGCAGTATTTT; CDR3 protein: CASSGGGYTDTQYF
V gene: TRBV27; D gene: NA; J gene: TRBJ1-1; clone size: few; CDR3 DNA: TGTGCCAGCAGTCCGTCACTGAACACTGAAGCTTTCTTT; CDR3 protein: CASSPSLNTEAFF
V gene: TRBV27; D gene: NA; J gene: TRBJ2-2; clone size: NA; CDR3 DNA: TGTGCCAGCAGTTACTCCGCATACACCGGGGAGCTGTTTTTT; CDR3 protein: CASSYSAYTGELFF
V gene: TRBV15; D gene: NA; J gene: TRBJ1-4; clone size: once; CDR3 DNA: TGTGCCACCAGCAGAGATAACGGGGTCGAAAAACTGTTTTTT; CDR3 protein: CATSRDNGVEKLFF
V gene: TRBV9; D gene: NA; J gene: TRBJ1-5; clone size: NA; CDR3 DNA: TGTGCCAGCAGCGGGGGGAGGCCTAATCAGCCCCAGCATTTT; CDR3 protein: CASSGGRPNQPQHF
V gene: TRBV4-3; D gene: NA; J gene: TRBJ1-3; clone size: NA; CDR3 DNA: TGCGCCAGCAGCCCCGCCGGGGGGGAAACTGGAAACACCATATATTTT; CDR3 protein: CASSPAGGETGNTIYF
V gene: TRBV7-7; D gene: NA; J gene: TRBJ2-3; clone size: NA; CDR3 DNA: TGTGCCAGCAGCCCCATAAAGGGGCAAGTAGATACGCAGTATTTT; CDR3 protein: CASSPIKGQVDTQYF
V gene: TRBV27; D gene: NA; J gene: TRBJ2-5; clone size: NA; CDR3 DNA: TGTGCCAGCAGTTATTGGACTGGGGAGACCCAGTACTTC; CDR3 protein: CASSYWTGETQYF
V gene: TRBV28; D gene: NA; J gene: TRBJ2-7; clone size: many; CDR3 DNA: TGTGCCAGCAGGGACCGGGGCATCGAGCAGTACTTC; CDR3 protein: CASRDRGIEQYF
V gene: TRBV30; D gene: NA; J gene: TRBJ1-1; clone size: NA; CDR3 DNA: TGTGCCTGGGCTGGGACTTTTTACACTGAAGCTTTCTTT; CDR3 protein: CAWAGTFYTEAFF
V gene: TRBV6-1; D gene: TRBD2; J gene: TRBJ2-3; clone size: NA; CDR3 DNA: TGTGCCAGCAGTGCTTCGGGAGGCCCTTTCACAGATACGCAGTATTTT; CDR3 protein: CASSASGGPFTDTQYF
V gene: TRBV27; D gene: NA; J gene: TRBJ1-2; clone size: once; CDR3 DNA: TGTGCCAGCATAATTATCGGGACGGCGGGTCGTGGCTACACCTTC; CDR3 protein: CASIIIGTAGRGYTF
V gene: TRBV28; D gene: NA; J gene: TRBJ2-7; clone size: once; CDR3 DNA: TGTGCCAGCAGTTTATGGGTCCGGGACACCACTTTCTCCTACGAGCAGTACTTC; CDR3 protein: CASSLWVRDTTFSYEQYF
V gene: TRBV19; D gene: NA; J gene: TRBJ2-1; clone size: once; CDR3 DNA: TGTGCCAGTAGTTCATTTGGCAATGAGCAGTTCTTC; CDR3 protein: CASSSFGNEQFF
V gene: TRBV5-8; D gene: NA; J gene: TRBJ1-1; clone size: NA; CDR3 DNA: TGTGCCAGCAGCTTGGCTGGGACCGCTGTCACTGAAGCTTTCTTT; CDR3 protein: CASSLAGTAVTEAFF
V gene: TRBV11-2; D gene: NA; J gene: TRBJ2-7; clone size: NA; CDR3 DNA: TGTGCCAGCAGCTTAGATCTTAGCTCCTACGAGCAGTACTTC; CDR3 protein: CASSLDLSSYEQYF
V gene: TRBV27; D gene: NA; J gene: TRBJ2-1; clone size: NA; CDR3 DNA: TGTGCCAGCGCATGGGCCTTAGGGAGCAATGAGCAGTTCTTC; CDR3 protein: CASAWALGSNEQFF
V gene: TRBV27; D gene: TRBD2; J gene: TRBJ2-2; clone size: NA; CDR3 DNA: TGTGCCAGCAGTTTAGCGGGAGTCGGTGCCGGGGAGCTGTTTTTT; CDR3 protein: CASSLAGVGAGELFF
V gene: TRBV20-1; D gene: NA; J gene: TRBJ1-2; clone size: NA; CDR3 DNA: TGCAGTGCAGGGGCGCATGAAGGCTACACCTTC; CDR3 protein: CSAGAHEGYTF
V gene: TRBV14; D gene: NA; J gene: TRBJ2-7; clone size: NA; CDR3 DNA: TGTGCCAGCAGCCACAACCGGGCGTCGGGATCCTACGAGCAGTACTTC; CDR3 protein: CASSHNRASGSYEQYF
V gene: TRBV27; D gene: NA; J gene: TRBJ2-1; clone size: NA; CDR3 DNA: TGTGCCAGCAGTGAGCTAGCGCCGGGCGGTGAGCAGTTCTTC; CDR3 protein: CASSELAPGGEQFF
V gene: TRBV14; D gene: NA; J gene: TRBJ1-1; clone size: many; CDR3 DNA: TGCGCCAGCAGTGAGACGGTGAACACTGAAGCTTTCTTT; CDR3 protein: CASSETVNTEAFF
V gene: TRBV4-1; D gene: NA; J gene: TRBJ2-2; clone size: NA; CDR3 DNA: TGCGCCAGCAGGAGATACGGGATTGAGAACACCGGGGAGCTGTTTTTT; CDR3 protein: CASRRYGIENTGELFF
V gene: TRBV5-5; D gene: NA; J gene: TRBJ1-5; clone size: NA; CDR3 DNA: TGTGCCAGCAGCCCGACAGCCATTAGCAATCAGCCCCAGCATTTT; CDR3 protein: CASSPTAISNQPQHF
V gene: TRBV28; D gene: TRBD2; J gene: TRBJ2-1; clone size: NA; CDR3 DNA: TGTGCCAGCAGTTTAGGGACTAGTGTTCTCGATGAGCAGTTCTTC; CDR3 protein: CASSLGTSVLDEQFF
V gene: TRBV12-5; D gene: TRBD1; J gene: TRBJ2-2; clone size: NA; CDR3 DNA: TGTGCTAGTGGTTTGGTAATTCCCTCAGACAGGGTCTATTTGAACACCGGGGAGCTGTTTTTT; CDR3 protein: CASGLVIPSDRVYLNTGELFF
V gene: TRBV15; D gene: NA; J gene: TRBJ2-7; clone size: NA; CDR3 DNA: TGTGCCACCAGCAGAGATTTCGGGGTTAGTGACTACGAGCAGTACTTC; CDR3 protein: CATSRDFGVSDYEQYF
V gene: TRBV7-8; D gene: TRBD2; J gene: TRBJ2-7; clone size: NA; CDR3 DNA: TGTGCCAGCAGCGACTCGCGCGGGAGGGACTACGAGCAGTACTTC; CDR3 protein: CASSDSRGRDYEQYF
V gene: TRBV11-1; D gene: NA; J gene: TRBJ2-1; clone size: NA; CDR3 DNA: TGTGCCAGCAGCCCGACGGACTACCTCGTTACACAACTTGAGCAGTTCTTC; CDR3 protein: CASSPTDYLVTQLEQFF
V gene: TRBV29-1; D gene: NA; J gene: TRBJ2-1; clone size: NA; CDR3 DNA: TGCAGCGTTGGTTCCATCCGCGATGTCAATGAGCAGTTCTTC; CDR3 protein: CSVGSIRDVNEQFF
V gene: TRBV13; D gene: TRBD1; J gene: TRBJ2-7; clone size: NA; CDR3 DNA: TGTGCCAGCAGCATCTCGGGACAGGGAACGCCGGGGCAGTACTTC; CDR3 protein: CASSISGQGTPGQYF
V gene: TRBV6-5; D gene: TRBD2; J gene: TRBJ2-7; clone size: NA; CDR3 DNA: TGTGCCAGCAGTACCGGGACTAGCGACTACGAGCAGTACTTC; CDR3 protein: CASSTGTSDYEQYF
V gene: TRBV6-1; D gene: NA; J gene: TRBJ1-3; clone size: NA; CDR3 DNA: TGTGCCAGCACCGAAGGGACATCAGGAAACACCATATATTTT; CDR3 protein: CASTEGTSGNTIYF
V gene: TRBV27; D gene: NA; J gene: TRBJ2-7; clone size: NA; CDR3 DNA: TGTGCCAGCAGTTGGGTGGCAACGGCCTCCTACGAGCAGTACTTC; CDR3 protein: CASSWVATASYEQYF